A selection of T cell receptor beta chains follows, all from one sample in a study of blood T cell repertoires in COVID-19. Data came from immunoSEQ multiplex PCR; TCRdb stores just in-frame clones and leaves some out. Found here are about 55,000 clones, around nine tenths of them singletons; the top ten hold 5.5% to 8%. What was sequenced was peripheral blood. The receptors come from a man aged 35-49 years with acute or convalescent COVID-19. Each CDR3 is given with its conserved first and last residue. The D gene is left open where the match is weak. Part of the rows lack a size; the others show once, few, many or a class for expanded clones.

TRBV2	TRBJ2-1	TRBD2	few	CASTRRTSGTSGEQFF	TGTGCCAGCACCCGCCGGACTAGCGGGACTTCGGGAGAGCAGTTCTTC
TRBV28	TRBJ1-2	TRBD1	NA	CASSSGQGGGYTF	TGTGCCAGCAGTTCCGGACAGGGAGGTGGCTACACCTTC
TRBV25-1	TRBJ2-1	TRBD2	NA	CASSVLAGQSSYNEQFF	TGTGCCAGCAGTGTACTAGCGGGACAGAGCTCCTACAATGAGCAGTTCTTC
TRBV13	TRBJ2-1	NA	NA	CASSRGQYNEQFF	TGTGCCAGCAGTCGGGGACAATACAATGAGCAGTTCTTC
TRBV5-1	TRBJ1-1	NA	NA	CASSTTGNTEAFF	TGCGCCAGCAGCACCACAGGGAACACTGAAGCTTTCTTT
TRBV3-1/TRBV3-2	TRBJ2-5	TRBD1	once	CASSQLRDRGAETQYF	TGTGCCAGCAGCCAACTCCGGGACAGGGGTGCAGAGACCCAGTACTTC
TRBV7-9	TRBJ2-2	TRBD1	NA	CASPGGTSNTGELFF	TGTGCCAGCCCAGGGGGCACTTCAAACACCGGGGAGCTGTTTTTT
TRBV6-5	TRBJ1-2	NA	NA	CASSTHDYGYTF	TGTGCCAGCAGTACACATGACTATGGCTACACCTTC
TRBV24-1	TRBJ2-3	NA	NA	CATSDLKRGGSSTDTQYF	TGTGCCACCAGTGATCTAAAAAGGGGGGGCAGTTCCACAGATACGCAGTATTTT
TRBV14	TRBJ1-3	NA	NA	CASSQAGTFLNTIYF	TGTGCCAGCAGCCAAGCAGGGACATTCTTGAACACCATATATTTT
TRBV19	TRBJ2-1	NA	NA	CASSMGSGQFF	TGTGCCAGTAGTATGGGTAGCGGGCAGTTCTTC
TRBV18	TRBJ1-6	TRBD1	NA	CASSPIPQGASYNSPLHF	TGTGCCAGCTCACCAATTCCCCAGGGGGCCTCCTATAATTCACCCCTCCACTTT
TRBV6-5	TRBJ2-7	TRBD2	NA	CASGLAGAVQYF	TGTGCCTCCGGGCTAGCGGGAGCGGTGCAGTACTTC
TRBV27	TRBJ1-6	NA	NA	CASSPYWGGRGESPLHF	TGTGCCAGCAGTCCTTATTGGGGGGGGCGTGGGGAGTCACCCCTCCACTTT
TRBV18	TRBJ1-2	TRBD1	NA	CASSPERTGLNGYTF	TGTGCCAGCTCACCAGAAAGGACAGGGTTGAATGGCTACACCTTC
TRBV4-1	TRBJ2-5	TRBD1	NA	CASSQLGTVGETQYF	TGCGCCAGCAGCCAACTCGGGACAGTTGGAGAGACCCAGTACTTC
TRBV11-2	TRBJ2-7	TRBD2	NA	CASSLQGGLYEQYF	TGTGCCAGCAGCTTGCAGGGAGGGTTATACGAGCAGTACTTC
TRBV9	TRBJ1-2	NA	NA	CASSRQSSLDYTF	TGTGCCAGCAGCAGACAGAGCTCTTTAGACTACACCTTC
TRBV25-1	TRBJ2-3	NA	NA	CASSGVHVRRDTDTQYF	TGTGCCAGCAGTGGAGTCCACGTGAGGAGGGACACAGATACGCAGTATTTT
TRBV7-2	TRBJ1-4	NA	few	CASSQTHLSEKLFF	TGTGCCAGCAGCCAGACTCACCTCTCTGAAAAACTGTTTTTT
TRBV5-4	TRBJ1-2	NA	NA	CASGPVDREAGYTF	TGTGCCAGCGGCCCTGTCGACAGAGAGGCTGGCTACACCTTC
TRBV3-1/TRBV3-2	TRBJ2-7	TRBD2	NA	CASSQETSGSSINYEQYF	TGTGCCAGCAGCCAAGAGACTAGCGGGAGTTCTATTAACTACGAGCAGTACTTC
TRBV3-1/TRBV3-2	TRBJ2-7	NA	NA	CASSPSPRYIYEQYF	TGTGCCAGCAGCCCTAGCCCGCGGTATATCTACGAGCAGTACTTC
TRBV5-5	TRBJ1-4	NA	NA	CASSLDPWSGRNEKLFF	TGTGCCAGCAGCTTGGACCCTTGGAGCGGCAGGAATGAAAAACTGTTTTTT
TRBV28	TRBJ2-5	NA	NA	CASSPSGSDQETQYF	TGTGCCAGCAGCCCCTCGGGGAGCGACCAAGAGACCCAGTACTTC
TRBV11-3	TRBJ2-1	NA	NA	CASSFASVSYNEQFF	TGTGCCAGCAGCTTCGCTAGCGTGTCCTACAATGAGCAGTTCTTC
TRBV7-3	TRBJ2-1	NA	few	CASSLAGTKLSSSYNEQFF	TGTGCCAGCAGCTTAGCGGGGACCAAACTTTCTAGCTCCTACAATGAGCAGTTCTTC
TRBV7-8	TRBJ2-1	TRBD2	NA	CASSLPSGRGNEQFF	TGTGCCAGCAGCTTACCCAGCGGGAGAGGGAATGAGCAGTTCTTC
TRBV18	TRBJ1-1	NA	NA	CASSLTENTEAFF	TGTGCCAGCTCGCTGACAGAGAACACTGAAGCTTTCTTT
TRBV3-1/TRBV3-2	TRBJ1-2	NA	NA	CASSQGTQYYTF	TGTGCCAGCAGCCAAGGTACCCAGTACTACACCTTC
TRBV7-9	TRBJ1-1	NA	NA	CASSSSRGTEAFF	TGTGCCAGCAGCTCGTCCCGGGGCACTGAAGCTTTCTTT
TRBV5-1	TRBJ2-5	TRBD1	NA	CASSSIPGQGETQYF	TGCGCCAGCAGCTCCATACCGGGACAGGGGGAGACCCAGTACTTC
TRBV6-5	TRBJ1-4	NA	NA	CASSPGEKLFF	TGTGCCAGCAGTCCCGGTGAAAAACTGTTTTTT
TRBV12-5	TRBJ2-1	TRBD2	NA	CASGPLDLAGAYNEQFF	TGTGCTAGTGGTCCATTGGACCTAGCGGGAGCCTACAATGAGCAGTTCTTC
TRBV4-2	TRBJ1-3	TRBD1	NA	CASSQGDSSSGNTIYF	TGTGCCAGCAGCCAAGGGGACAGTAGCTCTGGAAACACCATATATTTT
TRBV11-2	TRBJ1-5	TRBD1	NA	CASSLGTGTHNQPQHF	TGTGCCAGCAGCTTAGGGACAGGTACCCACAATCAGCCCCAGCATTTT
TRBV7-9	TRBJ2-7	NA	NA	CASSPQGNSYEQYF	TGTGCCAGCAGCCCCCAGGGGAACTCCTACGAGCAGTACTTC
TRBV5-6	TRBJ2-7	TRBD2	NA	CASRFSGGTYEQYF	TGTGCCAGCAGGTTTTCGGGGGGTACCTACGAGCAGTACTTC
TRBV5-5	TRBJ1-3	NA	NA	CASSLWSSSGNTIYF	TGTGCCAGCAGCTTGTGGTCGAGCTCTGGAAACACCATATATTTT
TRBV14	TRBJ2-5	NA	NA	CASSYFGRRQYF	TGTGCCAGCAGCTACTTTGGGCGGAGGCAGTACTTC
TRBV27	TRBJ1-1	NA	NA	CASSSLTTEAFF	TGTGCCAGCAGTTCCCTAACCACTGAAGCTTTCTTT
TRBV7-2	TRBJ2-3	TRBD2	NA	CASTLAGSTDTQYF	TGTGCCAGCACCCTAGCGGGCAGCACAGATACGCAGTATTTT